One and the same sample provided the 27 T cell receptor beta chains below, sequenced in a study of OX40 agonist ivuxolimab in advanced cancers. Sequenced by immunoSEQ multiplex PCR; TCRdb stores in-frame clones only, minus some. The sample carries around 100,000 clones, 75% to 95% recorded once. Sample: CD4+ or CD8+ T cells sorted from blood, taken in a trial of the OX40 agonist ivuxolimab. The receptors were gathered from an adult with an advanced solid tumor such as melanoma, head and neck, liver or kidney cancer.

The chain joins TRBV5-1 to TRBJ2-3, with 14 bases identical to TRBD2. Germline trimming cut 4 bases from V and 4 bases from J; bases unmatched to any gene: 5. Germline V CDR1 and CDR2: SGHRS, YFSETQ. There are 16 residues in the CDR3. In nucleotides, the CDR3 is TGCGCCAGCAGCCCTCCGGGACTAGCGGGAGCAGATACGCAGTATTTT. Translation gives CASSPPGLAGADTQYF.

This clone was seen a single time. The V call is TRBV9, the J call TRBJ2-2, with D perhaps assigned TRBD1 or TRBD2 (6 bases each). V gave up 2 bases and J gave up 1 base, with 15 bases separating them. Germline CDR1 and CDR2: SGDLS and YYNGEE. The CDR3 covers 17 residues. The CDR3: CASSVRGGPLNTGELFF. For the CDR3, the DNA is TGTGCCAGCAGCGTCAGAGGGGGGCCGTTGAACACCGGGGAGCTGTTTTTT.

The chain employs TRBV2 and TRBJ1-4, with TRBD1 matching 12 bases. Germline values: CDR1 SNHLY, CDR2 FYNNEI. CDR3 length: 15 amino acids. V gave up 5 bases and J gave up 8 bases; unmatched junction bases: 6. The CDR3 region is CASSWDRGREEKLFF. In DNA form, the CDR3 reads TGTGCCAGCAGTTGGGACAGGGGGCGGGAAGAAAAACTGTTTTTT.

The chain has TRBV5-1 and TRBJ2-3, with 8 bases matching TRBD1. Per germline, CDR1 SGHRS and CDR2 YFSETQ. The J segment lost 3 bases and the V segment lost 5 bases, leaving 8 bases of the junction unmatched. CDR3 length: 15 amino acids. CDR3 DNA: TGCGCCAGCAGGAGGGACAGGAGGATGACAGATACGCAGTATTTT. Translated: CASRRDRRMTDTQYF.

The V and J genes are TRBV14 and TRBJ2-7; weak D call: TRBD2 (5 bases). The germline CDR1 and CDR2 sequences are SGHDN and FVKESK. V was pared by 4 bases and J by 7 bases, with 20 bases between. This CDR3 comprises 15 residues. CDR3 amino acids: CASSRKSGGWWEQYF. DNA for the CDR3: TGTGCCAGCAGCCGCAAAAGCGGAGGTTGGTGGGAGCAGTACTTC.

CDR3 DNA sequence: TGTGCCAGCAGCTTCCAGCCGCAAGAGACCCAGTACTTC. Translation: CASSFQPQETQYF. The J gene is TRBJ2-5, the V gene TRBV7-3; D is unresolved. CDR3 length: 13 amino acids. CDR1 and CDR2 from the germline V gene are SGHTA and FQGTGA. Trimming pared 3 bases from V and 2 bases from J, leaving 7 bases between.

The CDR3 DNA is TGTGCCAGCAGCCCTGGGACAGTTAGCAATCAGCCCCAGCATTTT. Translation gives CASSPGTVSNQPQHF. V is TRBV6-1 and J is TRBJ1-5; TRBD1 aligns across 7 bases. The germline CDR1 and CDR2 sequences are MNHNS and SASEGT. This CDR3 region has 15 residues. V shed 6 bases, J shed 0 bases, and the junction held 5 bases outside the gene matches.

This clone appeared once. The chain employs TRBV5-1 and TRBJ2-1; 15 bases agree with TRBD2. The CDR3 loop spans 18 amino acids. Trimming removed 3 bases from V and 3 bases from J; junction bases left unmatched: 7. Germline V gene data show CDR1 as SGHRS and CDR2 as YFSETQ. The CDR3 is CASSSGTSGRQLYNEQFF. CDR3 DNA sequence: TGCGCCAGCAGCTCGGGGACTAGCGGGAGGCAACTCTACAATGAGCAGTTCTTC.

The CDR3 is CASSRGQGAPYEQYF. CDR3 coding DNA: TGTGCCAGCAGTAGGGGACAGGGGGCCCCCTACGAGCAGTACTTC. The genes are TRBV6-5 and TRBJ2-7; 12 bases are a match to TRBD1. CDR1 is MNHEY and CDR2 is SVGAGI in the germline V gene. Trimming removed 5 bases from V and 2 bases from J; junction bases left unmatched: 4. The CDR3 runs 15 residues.

The genes are TRBV18 and TRBJ1-2; the D is unclear. Per the germline V gene, CDR1 is KGHSH and CDR2 is LQKENI. The CDR3 length is 13 residues. Trimming removed 6 bases at V and 4 bases at J, with 12 bases between. The CDR3 reads CASSSKYVYGYTF. CDR3 DNA sequence: TGTGCCAGCTCGTCAAAATACGTCTATGGCTACACCTTC.

The rearrangement links TRBV2 to TRBJ1-3, with 8 bases that match TRBD1. CDR3 length: 16 residues. Germline V gene sequence: CDR1 SNHLY, CDR2 FYNNEI. V shed 6 bases and J 2 bases; nucleotides not matched to a gene: 9. The CDR3 DNA sequence: TGTGCCAGCAGCTCCGGACAGGGAAGAGCTGGAAACACCATATATTTT. Encoded protein: CASSSGQGRAGNTIYF.

The chain is built from TRBV19 and TRBJ2-7; 8 nucleotides line up with TRBD1. The CDR3 covers 13 residues. The J segment lost 6 bases and the V segment lost 2 bases, leaving 3 bases of the junction unmatched. CDR1 is LNHDA and CDR2 is SQIVND in the germline V gene (reference sequence). DNA of the CDR3: TGTGCCAGTAGTATACAGGGGGCGGGCGAGCAGTACTTC. This gives the protein CASSIQGAGEQYF.

J is TRBJ1-5 and V is TRBV4-1; 7 nucleotides match TRBD1. With 4 bases clipped from V and 4 bases from J, the junction kept 7 bases outside the gene matches. The CDR3 has 15 amino acids. The germline V gene encodes CDR1 MGHRA and CDR2 YSYEKL. The CDR3 spells CASSPRDSSNQPQHF. In DNA form, the CDR3 reads TGCGCCAGCAGCCCACGGGACAGCTCGAATCAGCCCCAGCATTTT.

The genes are TRBV5-6 and TRBJ2-3; D is unclear. The CDR3 is 17 residues long. Trimming left V 4 bases short and J 2 bases short, with 20 bases between. CDR1 is SGHDT and CDR2 is YYEEEE in the germline V gene. In nucleotides, the CDR3 is TGTGCCAGCAGCGCGGCCCCCTATGCCTCCAACACAGATACGCAGTATTTT. It specifies CASSAAPYASNTDTQYF.

The chain carries TRBV5-4 and TRBJ2-7, with a tentative D call TRBD2 (6 bases). The CDR3 has 13 amino acids. CDR1 is SGHNT, CDR2 YYREEE, per germline (reference sequence). With 1 base removed from V and 2 bases from J, the gap between germline ends came to 7 bases. Here the CDR3 DNA reads TGTGCCAGCAGCTTGTCGGGAGCCTACGAGCAGTACTTC. Amino acids: CASSLSGAYEQYF.

This sequence joins TRBV5-1 and TRBJ1-1; 8 nucleotides agree with TRBD1. CDR1 is SGHRS, CDR2 YFSETQ, per germline. The ends lost 0 bases at V and 2 bases at J; junction bases unmatched: 12. CDR3 length: 18 amino acids. For the CDR3, the DNA is TGCGCCAGCAGCTTGGGGCTTGACAGGGGCGCGGGAAACACTGAAGCTTTCTTT. Translation gives CASSLGLDRGAGNTEAFF.

This clone was picked up many times. This chain connects TRBV5-1 to TRBJ2-3; maybe TRBD2 (6 bases). CDR3 length: 15 amino acids. CDR1 is SGHRS, CDR2 YFSETQ, per germline. V lost 4 bases and J 7 bases, leaving 19 bases between the germline ends. Written as DNA, the CDR3 is TGCGCCAGCAGCCATTTGGGGGGAGAACGGAATACGCAGTATTTT. Translating gives CASSHLGGERNTQYF.

The CDR3: CASSFTGQETQYF. The CDR3 nucleotides are TGCGCCAGCAGCTTCACAGGACAAGAGACCCAGTACTTC. V is TRBV5-1 and J is TRBJ2-5, with D perhaps TRBD1 (5 bases). Trimming took 2 bases from V and 2 from J, leaving 7 bases between them. The CDR3 is made up of 13 amino acids. Germline CDR1 reads SGHRS; CDR2 reads YFSETQ.

The table lists this clone with a count of one. The rearrangement joins TRBV4-3 to TRBJ2-3; D uncertain. V was shortened by 0 bases and J by 5 bases, with 3 bases between the two germline ends. The V gene's germline CDR1 is LGHNA and CDR2 YSLEER. This CDR3 contains 12 residues. CDR3 in DNA: TGCGCCAGCAGCCAAGATGAAGATACGCAGTATTTT. The encoded protein is CASSQDEDTQYF.

The rearrangement joins TRBV11-2 to TRBJ2-7; 9 bases match TRBD1. CDR1 is SGHAT and CDR2 is FQNNGV in the germline V gene. Unmatched junction bases numbered 6, after V lost 5 bases and J lost 7 bases. The CDR3 loop spans 13 amino acids. Written as DNA, the CDR3 is TGTGCCAGCAGCCTAGTCGACAGGGGGGAGCAGTACTTC. It encodes CASSLVDRGEQYF.

The genes are TRBV27 and TRBJ1-1; TRBD1 matches 11 bases. V gave up 8 bases and J gave up 5 bases; unmatched junction bases: 10. Per the germline V gene, CDR1 is MNHEY and CDR2 is SMNVEV (reference sequence). This CDR3 contains 15 residues. Written as DNA, the CDR3 is TGTGCCAGCCATCCAGCCGGGACAGGGGGAACTGAAGCTTTCTTT. Translated, it gives CASHPAGTGGTEAFF.

This rearrangement joins TRBV2 to TRBJ2-7; 9 nucleotides match TRBD2. Germline V gene sequence: CDR1 SNHLY, CDR2 FYNNEI. Trimming removed 5 bases from V and 9 bases from J; junction bases left unmatched: 11. The CDR3 has 14 amino acids. DNA of the CDR3: TGTGCCAGCAGTACTAGCGGGCTGGAAAGGAGGCAGTACTTC. This codes for CASSTSGLERRQYF.

The rearrangement joins TRBV19 to TRBJ1-1; a possible D gene is TRBD1 (5 bases). CDR3 length: 12 residues. V lost 8 bases and J 1 base, leaving 8 bases between the germline ends. Looked up from germline, CDR1 is LNHDA and CDR2 is SQIVND (reference sequence). CDR3 amino acids: CASDDRNTEAFF. CDR3 DNA: TGTGCCAGTGATGACAGGAACACTGAAGCTTTCTTT.

The V gene is TRBV7-9, the J gene TRBJ2-7; TRBD2 matches 10 bases. This CDR3 is 18 amino acids long. The trim removed 5 bases at V and 3 bases at J, leaving 16 bases unmatched. The germline V gene has CDR1 SEHNR and CDR2 FQNEAQ (reference sequence). This CDR3 reads CASSITSGTTPIHYEQYF. As DNA, the CDR3 is TGTGCCAGCAGCATTACTAGCGGGACAACCCCGATACACTACGAGCAGTACTTC.

The chain links TRBV19 to TRBJ1-2; TRBD1 is a possible D gene (6 bases). V was pared by 4 bases and J by 4 bases, with 13 bases between. The CDR3 runs 14 residues. From germline, CDR1 is LNHDA and CDR2 SQIVND (reference sequence). CDR3 DNA: TGTGCCAGTAGTAGGGGACATTCCGCCTATGGCTACACCTTC. This codes for CASSRGHSAYGYTF.

DNA for the CDR3: TGCGCCAGCAGCTTGAGGGGGGCTACCTACAATGAGCAGTTCTTC. It encodes CASSLRGATYNEQFF. This chain links TRBV5-1 with TRBJ2-1, with D possibly called TRBD1 or TRBD2 (6 bases each). From germline, CDR1 is SGHRS and CDR2 YFSETQ. The length of the CDR3 is 15 residues. V dropped 1 base and J dropped 2 bases, with 10 bases sitting between them.

The rearrangement joins TRBV2 to TRBJ2-1; a weak D match, TRBD2 (5 bases). V was clipped by 5 bases and J by 5 bases, with 13 bases between them. This CDR3 is built from 14 residues. CDR1 and CDR2 (germline): SNHLY, FYNNEI. The CDR3 loop is CASSPQILDNEQFF. The DNA for the CDR3 is TGTGCCAGCAGTCCTCAGATACTAGACAATGAGCAGTTCTTC.